This T cell receptor beta chain is drawn from a study of CD8+CD57+ T cells in acquired aplastic anemia (dated by TCRdb to about 2018). For context, the study as a whole: On average, sorted CD4+ and CD8+ cells yielded roughly 3.4 ug of extracted DNA, with a range of roughly 0.18 to 30 ug. Healthy donor samples averaged around 10 million reads for CD4+ and fewer than 12 million for CD8+ cells. The investigation overall reported the following: Between patients and healthy controls, no significant difference in CD8+ Simpson's diversity was found (P=0.060). Fewer than 35 CD8+ CDR3 sequences were found to be shared between patients and controls, but these sequences appeared to be highly expressed in patients and within the immunodominant clones of the patients.

The table lists this clonotype with many counts. Its specific antigen is unknown. Per-nucleotide qualities are absent, and no much larger clonotype sits a single base away. V is clipped by 6 bases and J by 0 bases, and the sequence between their germline boundaries is 9 bases long. CDR1 and CDR2, looked up from the germline V gene (reference sequence), are DFQATT and SNEGSKA. Taken from cysteine to phenylalanine, the CDR3 has 13 residues. This entry keeps only the CDR3 DNA: 39 bases, framed from base 1. In this study, sorted CD4+ and CD8+ T cells from the blood of healthy subjects and of severe aplastic anemia patients had their TCR repertoires deep-sequenced. Ficoll-Paque density gradient centrifugation was used to isolate peripheral blood mononuclear cells. CD4+ and CD8+ T cells were sorted by FACS or magnetic beads before DNA extraction. Profiling of TCR beta VDJ combinations and CDR3 sequences used genomic DNA as the template. TCR repertoire sequencing was run on an Illumina HiSeq 2000. Per the original workflow: Repertoires were assessed using TRBV/TRBJ rearrangement plots, CDR3 size and DJ length profiles, and Simpson's diversity index. The most abundant DNA sequence in the deep sequencing data was taken as the immunodominant clone. CDR3 amino acid sequences were screened for sharing across subjects and compared with published repertoires and the VDJdb database. Through fastp at Q25 and MiXCR, TCRdb rebuilt clones from the public reads, retaining in-frame beta chains. Each CDR3 protein appears once, grouped with its most common genes and DNA. The V and J calls, along with clone size, are taken from TCRdb and not from the paper's own processing. The sample table lists under 150,000 distinct CDR3 sequences, 41% of them with a count of one. Less than 8.5% of the sample rests with the top ten.

This sequence originates from a human donor in good health, serving as a control. Source material: sorted CD4+, CD8+, or CD8+CD57+ T cells (not recorded which) from PBMCs. The rearranged chain carries TRBV20-1 and TRBJ1-3; no D gene can be assigned with confidence. The CDR3 corresponds to CSATRVSGNTIYF. The DNA sequence is as follows: TGCAGTGCCACCAGAGTCTCTGGAAACACCATATATTTT.